This T cell receptor beta chain is drawn from a study of T cell responses to AZD1222 COVID-19 vaccine. Study conclusions and caveats: Just a handful of AZD1222 recipients tested seropositive at baseline.

Libraries were prepared by immunoSEQ multiplex PCR; TCRdb keeps only in-frame clonotypes and omits some of them. Of 90,000 or so clones listed, approximately 86% are singletons. Germline lookup yields CDR1 MDHEN and CDR2 SYDVKM. The CDR3 totals 15 residues. Trimming took 1 base from V and 3 from J, leaving 10 bases between them. As concerns this clone: Its matching antigen is unknown.

The chain is built from TRBV28 and TRBJ2-1; D is possibly TRBD2 (6 bases). Sequences were derived from peripheral blood, sampled on day 0 of AZD1222 vaccination. The sequence was collected from an adult in good health. The CDR3 region has the DNA TGTGCCAGCAGTTTATCCGGGACTTTCTACAATGAGCAGTTCTTC. This sequence encodes CASSLSGTFYNEQFF.